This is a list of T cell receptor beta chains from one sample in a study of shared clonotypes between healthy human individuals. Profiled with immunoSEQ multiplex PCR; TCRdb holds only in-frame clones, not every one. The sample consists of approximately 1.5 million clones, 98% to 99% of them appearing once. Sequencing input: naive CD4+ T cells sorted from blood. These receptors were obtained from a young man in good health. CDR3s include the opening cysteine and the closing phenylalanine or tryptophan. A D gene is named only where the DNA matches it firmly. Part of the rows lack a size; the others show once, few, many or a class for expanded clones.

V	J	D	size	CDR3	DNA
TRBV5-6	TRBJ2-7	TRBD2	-	CASSFTSASRSYEQYF	TGTGCCAGCAGCTTTACTAGCGCCAGCCGCTCCTACGAGCAGTACTTC
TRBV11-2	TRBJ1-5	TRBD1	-	CASSGDRVSRPHF	TGTGCCAGCAGCGGAGACAGGGTGTCTCGTCCGCATTTT
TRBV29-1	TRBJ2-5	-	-	CSVEVRNQETQYF	TGCAGCGTTGAAGTCCGAAACCAAGAGACCCAGTACTTC
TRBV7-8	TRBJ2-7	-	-	CASSLQYGEQYF	TGTGCCAGCAGCCTACAGTACGGTGAGCAGTACTTC
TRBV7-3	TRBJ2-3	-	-	CASSLSSGLGADTQYF	TGTGCCAGCAGCTTAAGTTCCGGGTTAGGGGCGGATACGCAGTATTTT
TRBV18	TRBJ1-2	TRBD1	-	CASSPPSGGAFVYGYTF	TGTGCCAGCTCACCACCATCAGGGGGCGCCTTTGTGTATGGCTACACCTTC
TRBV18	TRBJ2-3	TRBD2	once	CASSPLGGGSTDTQYF	TGTGCCAGCTCTCCCCTTGGGGGAGGGTCCACAGATACGCAGTATTTT
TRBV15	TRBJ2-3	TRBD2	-	CATSRDFWTSGTTDTQYF	TGTGCCACCAGCAGAGATTTTTGGACTAGCGGGACCACAGATACGCAGTATTTT
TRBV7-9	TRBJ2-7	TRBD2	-	CASSLAPLAGPYEQYF	TGTGCCAGCAGCTTAGCGCCCCTAGCGGGACCCTACGAGCAGTACTTC
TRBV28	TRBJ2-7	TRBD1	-	CASGPGQGKRVPYEQYF	TGTGCCAGCGGACCGGGACAGGGAAAAAGGGTTCCCTACGAGCAGTACTTC
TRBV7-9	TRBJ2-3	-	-	CATRIRGVTDTQYF	TGTGCCACCCGAATTCGGGGTGTCACAGATACGCAGTATTTT
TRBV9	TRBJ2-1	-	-	CASSMWDRSSYNEQFF	TGTGCCAGCAGCATGTGGGACCGAAGCTCCTACAATGAGCAGTTCTTC
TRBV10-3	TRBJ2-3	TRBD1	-	CAIGDRGIQDTQYF	TGTGCCATCGGTGACAGGGGGATTCAAGATACGCAGTATTTT
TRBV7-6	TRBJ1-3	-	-	CASSPTDGYSGNTIYF	TGTGCCAGCAGCCCGACGGACGGATACTCTGGAAACACCATATATTTT
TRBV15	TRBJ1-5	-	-	CATSRASWVQGSQPQHF	TGTGCCACCAGCAGAGCTTCGTGGGTACAGGGAAGCCAGCCCCAGCATTTT
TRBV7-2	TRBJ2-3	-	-	CASSFLASWNTDTQYF	TGTGCCAGCAGCTTCCTGGCTAGCTGGAACACAGATACGCAGTATTTT
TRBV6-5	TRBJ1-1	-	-	CASSYQQNTEAFF	TGTGCCAGCAGTTACCAGCAGAACACTGAAGCTTTCTTT
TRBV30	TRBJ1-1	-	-	CAWSRGEVTEAFF	TGTGCCTGGAGTAGGGGGGAGGTCACTGAAGCTTTCTTT
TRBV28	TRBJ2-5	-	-	CASRNYETQYF	TGTGCCAGCAGGAATTACGAGACCCAGTACTTC
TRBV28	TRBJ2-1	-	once	CASAPPYPASYNEQFF	TGTGCCAGCGCGCCGCCCTACCCCGCCTCCTACAATGAGCAGTTCTTC
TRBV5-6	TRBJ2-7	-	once	CASSLVVSYEQYF	TGTGCCAGCAGCTTGGTAGTCTCCTACGAGCAGTACTTC
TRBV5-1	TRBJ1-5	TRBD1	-	CASSPLTGNNQPQHF	TGCGCCAGCAGCCCCCTGACAGGGAACAATCAGCCCCAGCATTTT
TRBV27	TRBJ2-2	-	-	CASRDAGRMNTGELFF	TGTGCCAGCAGAGACGCGGGACGGATGAACACCGGGGAGCTGTTTTTT
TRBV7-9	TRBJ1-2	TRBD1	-	CASSYRETGPYGYTF	TGTGCCAGCAGCTACCGAGAGACAGGGCCCTATGGCTACACCTTC
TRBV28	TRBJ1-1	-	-	CASSFGGANTEAFF	TGTGCCAGCAGTTTTGGGGGGGCGAACACTGAAGCTTTCTTT
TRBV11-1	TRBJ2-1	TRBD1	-	CASSQDRVYNEQFF	TGTGCCAGCAGCCAGGACAGGGTATACAATGAGCAGTTCTTC
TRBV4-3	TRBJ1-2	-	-	CASSQVGGQKGGYTF	TGCGCCAGCAGCCAAGTAGGGGGACAAAAGGGTGGCTACACCTTC
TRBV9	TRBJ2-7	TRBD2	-	CASSVAASGYEQYF	TGTGCCAGCAGCGTAGCGGCTAGCGGATACGAGCAGTACTTC
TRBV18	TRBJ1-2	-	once	CASSPLEQNGYTF	TGTGCCAGCTCACCCCTCGAGCAGAATGGCTACACCTTC
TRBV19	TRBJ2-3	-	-	CASSWDFTDTQYF	TGTGCCAGTAGTTGGGATTTTACAGATACGCAGTATTTT
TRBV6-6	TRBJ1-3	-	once	CASSYATDITGNTIYF	TGTGCCAGCAGTTACGCTACCGACATAACTGGAAACACCATATATTTT
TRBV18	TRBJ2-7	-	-	CASSPGNRGGEQYF	TGTGCCAGCTCACCGGGGAACAGGGGGGGTGAGCAGTACTTC
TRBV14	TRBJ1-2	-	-	CASSQAPSWGYGYTF	TGTGCCAGCAGCCAAGCCCCATCTTGGGGATATGGCTACACCTTC
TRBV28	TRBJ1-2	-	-	CAGGGRGYGYTF	TGTGCCGGCGGGGGACGGGGGTATGGCTACACCTTC
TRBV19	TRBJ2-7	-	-	CASSVAGLPYEQYF	TGTGCCAGTAGTGTCGCAGGGCTTCCCTACGAGCAGTACTTC
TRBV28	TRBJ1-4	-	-	CASSFLDVSPAEKLFF	TGTGCCAGCAGTTTTTTAGACGTCAGTCCCGCGGAAAAACTGTTTTTT
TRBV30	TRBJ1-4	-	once	CAWSVLLGPGKLFF	TGTGCCTGGAGTGTACTGCTCGGACCAGGAAAACTGTTTTTT
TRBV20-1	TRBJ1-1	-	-	CSALGDAEAFF	TGCAGTGCTCTAGGGGACGCTGAAGCTTTCTTT
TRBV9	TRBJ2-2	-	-	CASSVEIGELFF	TGTGCCAGCAGCGTGGAAATCGGGGAGCTGTTTTTT
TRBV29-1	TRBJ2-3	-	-	CSVNRGDTQYF	TGCAGCGTGAATCGGGGGGATACGCAGTATTTT
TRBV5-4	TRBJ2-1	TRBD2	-	CASSPLAGGIDEQFF	TGTGCCAGCAGCCCTTTAGCGGGAGGTATCGATGAGCAGTTCTTC
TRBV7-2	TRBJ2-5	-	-	CAGAKSFLETQYF	TGTGCCGGTGCAAAAAGCTTTCTGGAGACCCAGTACTTC
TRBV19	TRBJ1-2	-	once	CASSDSRWGGYTF	TGTGCCAGTAGTGACAGCCGCTGGGGAGGCTACACCTTC
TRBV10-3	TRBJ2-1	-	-	CAISDERTSNEQFF	TGTGCCATCAGTGACGAGCGAACCTCCAATGAGCAGTTCTTC
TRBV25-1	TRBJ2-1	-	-	CASRGDSRYNEQFF	TGTGCCAGCAGGGGTGATTCCCGCTACAATGAGCAGTTCTTC
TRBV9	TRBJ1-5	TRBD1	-	CASSVGDRVVQPQHF	TGTGCCAGCAGCGTAGGAGACAGGGTGGTCCAGCCCCAGCATTTT